The 27 T cell receptor beta chains listed next were all sequenced from one sample in a study of cytomegalovirus exposure and HLA in healthy donors. 60 Vbeta and 13 Jbeta primers were used in PCR. TCRdb's table, derived via immunoSEQ multiplex PCR, lists solely in-frame clones and lacks some. Here the sample spans about 170,000 clones, about 80% being singletons. What was sequenced was PBMCs. The receptors derive from a woman in her 50s in good health and CMV-seropositive.

This sequence joins TRBV5-1 and TRBJ1-1; D possibly corresponds to TRBD1 (5 bases). The ends were cut back, 4 bases at V and 4 bases at J, with 14 bases in the middle. The CDR3 is 14 amino acids. Germline V gene data show CDR1 as SGHRS and CDR2 as YFSETQ. The CDR3: CASSVLQEGTEAFF. The DNA for the CDR3 is TGCGCCAGCAGCGTTTTACAGGAGGGCACTGAAGCTTTCTTT.

The V call is TRBV7-2, the J call TRBJ2-3, with a weak D call TRBD2 (5 bases). Trimming took off 0 bases at V and 4 bases at J, with 5 bases between the two ends. The CDR3 is made up of 13 amino acids. Looked up from germline, CDR1 is SGHTA and CDR2 is FQGNSA. CDR3 DNA sequence: TGTGCCAGCAGCTTAGCCGGGGCAGATACGCAGTATTTT. It encodes CASSLAGADTQYF. The whole variable domain, remainder taken from reference TRBV7-2 and TRBJ2-3, is GAGVSQSPSNKVTEKGKDVELRCDPISGHTALYWYRQSLGQGLEFLIYFQGNSAPDKSGLPSDRFSAERTGGSVSTLTIQRTQQEDSAVYLCASSLAGADTQYFGPGTRLTVL.

The chain combines TRBV9 with TRBJ1-2; TRBD1 might be the D (5 bases). The V end was cut by 0 bases, the J end by 4 bases, with 19 bases between. CDR1 is SGDLS, CDR2 YYNGEE, per germline. The length of the CDR3 is 17 residues. The CDR3 DNA reads as TGTGCCAGCAGCGTAGTAGTGGGAAGGGGCAGCGCCTATGGCTACACCTTC. Residues: CASSVVVGRGSAYGYTF.

The table lists this clone with a count of one. This rearrangement joins TRBV7-2 to TRBJ1-5, with D maybe TRBD1 (6 bases). The germline V gene encodes CDR1 SGHTA and CDR2 FQGNSA. Trimming took off 4 bases at V and 5 bases at J, with 15 bases between the two ends. The CDR3 sequence is 15 residues long. The CDR3: CASSSAGTSYQPQHF. The CDR3 DNA sequence: TGTGCCAGCAGCTCCGCCGGGACAAGTTATCAGCCCCAGCATTTT.

With regard to this clone: The CDR3 carries no conserved terminal phenylalanine or tryptophan, so it likely arises from a read error. The DNA is omitted, as the CDR3 cannot be located on it reliably, and the CDR3 follows TCRdb's listing. The genes are TRBV28 and TRBJ2-4; the D call of TRBD1 is as the table states it, not checked on the DNA. The CDR3 is 17 residues long, counting both termini. Germline V gene sequence: CDR1 MDHEN, CDR2 SYDVKM. CDR3 loop: CASSDLGASKRSMNYAY.

This chain links TRBV19 with TRBJ1-2; TRBD1 agrees at 8 bases. Germline V gene sequence: CDR1 LNHDA, CDR2 SQIVND (reference sequence). The CDR3 is 13 amino acids. V trimming: 6 bases; J trimming: 8 bases; junction bases outside the gene matches: 8. Here the CDR3 reads CASSHGQGSGYTF. For the CDR3, the DNA is TGTGCCAGTAGCCACGGACAGGGAAGCGGCTACACCTTC.

Of note for this clone: The junction and the germline gene differ at one end; a read error may be behind it. The CDR3 is CASSLRVQETQYF. For the CDR3, the DNA is TGTGCTAGCAGCCTCCGGGTCCAAGAGACCCAGTACTTC. The chain joins TRBV7-7 to TRBJ2-5; no definite D call. The CDR3 length is 13 residues. CDR1 is SSHAT, CDR2 FNYEAQ, per germline (reference sequence).

This clone has a handful of counts. This chain joins TRBV5-5 and TRBJ1-2; 9 bases agree with TRBD1. Looked up from germline, CDR1 is SGHKS and CDR2 is YYEKEE (reference sequence). Unmatched junction bases numbered 9, after V lost 1 base and J lost 5 bases. This CDR3 spans 16 amino acids. CDR3 sequence: CASSLWDRAEEYGYTF. DNA of the CDR3: TGTGCCAGCAGCTTGTGGGACAGGGCGGAAGAGTATGGCTACACCTTC.

The V call is TRBV11-2, the J call TRBJ2-2, with TRBD1 identical over 7 bases. The CDR3 is 15 residues long. V trimming: 5 bases; J trimming: 8 bases; junction bases outside the gene matches: 11. CDR1 SGHAT and CDR2 FQNNGV come from the germline V gene. CDR3 DNA sequence: TGTGCCAGCAGCCCGCCTCGGACAGGAACGGGGGAGCTGTTTTTT. Protein product: CASSPPRTGTGELFF.

This CDR3 reads CASGRASGRAKIETQYF. The CDR3 DNA reads as TGTGCCAGCGGTAGGGCTAGCGGGAGGGCCAAGATAGAGACCCAGTACTTC. The chain joins TRBV27 to TRBJ2-5; 12 bases match TRBD2. Germline lookup yields CDR1 MNHEY and CDR2 SMNVEV (reference sequence). The CDR3 is made up of 17 amino acids. The trim removed 8 bases at V and 4 bases at J, leaving 14 bases unmatched.

The V call is TRBV4-2, the J call TRBJ2-3; D not certain. The CDR3 is made up of 14 amino acids. Germline V gives CDR1 LGHNA, CDR2 YNFKEQ. V was cut by 6 bases and J by 0 bases, with 10 bases left in between. The CDR3 loop is CASRQSPSTDTQYF. The CDR3 nucleotides read TGTGCCAGCAGACAAAGCCCTAGCACAGATACGCAGTATTTT.

Written as DNA, the CDR3 is TGTGCCAGCAGTCTCGGCGCTAGGGAGCAGTACTTC. Protein sequence: CASSLGAREQYF. The chain combines TRBV6-6 with TRBJ2-7; no clear D gene. Trimming cost V 5 bases and J 7 bases, with 12 bases left between them. The CDR3 runs to 12 residues. The germline V gene has CDR1 MNHNY and CDR2 SVGAGI (reference sequence).

In DNA form, the CDR3 reads TGTGCCAGCGGACCTGGGGGGGAAGGGTCCTACGAGCAGTACTTC. Encoded protein: CASGPGGEGSYEQYF. V and J are TRBV28 and TRBJ2-7; 7 bases line up with TRBD2. The ends lost 8 bases at V and 1 base at J; junction bases unmatched: 11. This CDR3 is built from 15 residues. In germline, CDR1 is MDHEN, CDR2 SYDVKM.

In this sample, this clone turned up a few times. This chain connects TRBV29-1 to TRBJ2-1; 9 nucleotides match TRBD1. Germline CDR1 reads SQVTM; CDR2 reads ANQGSEA. The CDR3 is 16 amino acids. J gave up 1 base and V 3 bases, and 7 bases lay outside the gene matches. The CDR3 DNA follows: TGCAGCGTTGACCTTAGGACAGGGGAATCCTACAATGAGCAGTTCTTC. Residues: CSVDLRTGESYNEQFF.

This chain connects TRBV28 to TRBJ2-2; TRBD1 aligns across 12 bases. The V segment lost 6 bases and the J segment 4 bases; nucleotides outside the gene matches: 15. The CDR3 runs 19 residues. From germline, CDR1 is MDHEN and CDR2 SYDVKM. The CDR3 reads CASRAAVGTGGWSTGELFF. In DNA, the CDR3 is TGTGCCAGCAGGGCGGCGGTCGGGACAGGGGGCTGGAGCACCGGGGAGCTGTTTTTT.

This chain joins TRBV18 and TRBJ1-1; no clear D. V gave up 3 bases and J gave up 2 bases, with 10 bases separating them. This CDR3 has 14 residues. Germline values: CDR1 KGHSH, CDR2 LQKENI. Here the CDR3 reads CASSPGGKNTEAFF. The CDR3 coding sequence is TGTGCCAGCTCACCTGGCGGAAAAAACACTGAAGCTTTCTTT.

J is TRBJ2-1 and V is TRBV6-1; D perhaps matches TRBD1 (6 bases). From germline, CDR1 is MNHNS and CDR2 SASEGT. The CDR3 is 13 residues long. V was trimmed by 4 bases and J by 8 bases, leaving 12 bases between them. This CDR3 is CASSVRAGDEQFF. The CDR3, as DNA: TGTGCCAGCAGTGTGAGGGCAGGGGATGAGCAGTTCTTC.

V usage is TRBV10-3 and J usage is TRBJ2-1; 7 bases agree with TRBD2. The germline V gene encodes CDR1 ENHRY and CDR2 SYGVKD. CDR3 length equals 15 residues. J lost 6 bases, V lost 3 bases, and 8 bases had no gene match. CDR3: CAISEGREIGNEQFF. The CDR3 region has the DNA TGTGCCATCAGTGAAGGGCGGGAGATCGGCAATGAGCAGTTCTTC.

The gene calls are TRBV27 and TRBJ1-3; TRBD1 matches at 9 bases. CDR1 is MNHEY and CDR2 is SMNVEV in the germline V gene (reference sequence). The V segment lost 2 bases and the J segment 5 bases; nucleotides outside the gene matches: 13. CDR3 length: 18 amino acids. CDR3 sequence: CASSLKWRGQGGRNTIYF. The CDR3, as DNA: TGTGCCAGCAGTTTAAAGTGGAGGGGACAGGGAGGAAGAAACACCATATATTTT.

This clone appeared a few times. This sequence joins TRBV28 and TRBJ1-1; D might be TRBD1 (5 bases). V was pared by 7 bases and J by 5 bases, with 11 bases between. This CDR3 contains 12 residues. CDR1 is MDHEN, CDR2 SYDVKM, per germline. Here the CDR3 reads CASKWGDTEAFF. For the CDR3, the DNA is TGTGCCAGCAAGTGGGGGGATACTGAAGCTTTCTTT.

The chain is built from TRBV19 and TRBJ2-1, with D possibly TRBD2 on 5 matching bases. V lost 4 bases and J lost 2, with 15 bases in between. This CDR3 region has 16 residues. Per germline, CDR1 LNHDA and CDR2 SQIVND (reference sequence). Written as DNA, the CDR3 is TGTGCCAGTAGTAAGAGGGTAGTGGAGCCCTACAATGAGCAGTTCTTC. Its translation: CASSKRVVEPYNEQFF.

This clone was detected once. Other DNA sequences from this sample encode an identical CDR3 as well. V is TRBV28 and J is TRBJ1-2; weak D call: TRBD1 (5 bases). Per the germline V gene, CDR1 is MDHEN and CDR2 is SYDVKM. The V and J ends lost 3 bases and 2 bases respectively, with 7 bases between them. The CDR3 totals 13 residues. In nucleotides, the CDR3 is TGTGCCAGCAGTTTGGGGCAGAACTATGGCTACACCTTC. This translates into CASSLGQNYGYTF.

This clone was seen just once. The chain combines TRBV4-3 with TRBJ1-2; D is undetermined. The CDR3 is 13 residues long. Trimming took off 0 bases at V and 4 bases at J, with 6 bases between the two ends. Germline CDR1 and CDR2: LGHNA and YSLEER. The CDR3 protein is CASSQEPGYGYTF. Written as DNA, the CDR3 is TGCGCCAGCAGCCAAGAACCAGGCTATGGCTACACCTTC.

This clone was seen more than once but under ten times. V and J are TRBV28 and TRBJ1-5, with D uncertain. The V and J ends lost 7 bases and 9 bases respectively, with 28 bases between them. CDR1 and CDR2 (germline): MDHEN, SYDVKM. CDR3 size: 17 residues. In nucleotides, the CDR3 is TGTGCCAGCACCCAAAACCCCCGCCGACGACTCTTTCTGCCCCAGCATTTT. Its translation is CASTQNPRRRLFLPQHF.

The V and J genes are TRBV28 and TRBJ2-7; maybe TRBD2 (6 bases). This CDR3 has 16 residues. CDR1 and CDR2 from the germline V gene are MDHEN and SYDVKM. Between the trimmed V and J ends, which lost 5 bases and 0 bases, there was a span of 17 bases. Written as DNA, the CDR3 is TGTGCCAGCAGTGCACCAGGGACTGCTAGCTCCTACGAGCAGTACTTC. This gives the protein CASSAPGTASSYEQYF.

CDR3 bases: TGTGCCAGCAGCTTAGTCAGGGGACAAGGTAGGAATGAGCAGTTCTTC. Translated, it gives CASSLVRGQGRNEQFF. The chain recombines TRBV11-1 with TRBJ2-1, with D possibly being TRBD1 (6 bases). Between the trimmed V and J ends, which lost 1 base and 7 bases, there was a span of 17 bases. The CDR3 consists of 16 residues. From germline, CDR1 is SGHAT and CDR2 FQDESV (reference sequence).

V usage is TRBV25-1 and J usage is TRBJ2-1; TRBD2 matches at 13 bases. This CDR3 has 18 residues. The J segment lost 5 bases and the V segment lost 3 bases, leaving 10 bases of the junction unmatched. CDR1 MGHDK and CDR2 SYGVNS come from the germline V gene. The CDR3 nucleotides are TGTGCCAGCAGTGACCCTCGGACTAGCGGGAGAGGAGACAATGAGCAGTTCTTC. This translates into CASSDPRTSGRGDNEQFF. The full variable domain, completed using reference TRBV25-1 and TRBJ2-1, is EADIYQTPRYLVIGTGKKITLECSQTMGHDKMYWYQQDPGMELHLIHYSYGVNSTEKGDLSSESTVSRIRTEHFPLTLESARPSHTSQYLCASSDPRTSGRGDNEQFFGPGTRLTVL.